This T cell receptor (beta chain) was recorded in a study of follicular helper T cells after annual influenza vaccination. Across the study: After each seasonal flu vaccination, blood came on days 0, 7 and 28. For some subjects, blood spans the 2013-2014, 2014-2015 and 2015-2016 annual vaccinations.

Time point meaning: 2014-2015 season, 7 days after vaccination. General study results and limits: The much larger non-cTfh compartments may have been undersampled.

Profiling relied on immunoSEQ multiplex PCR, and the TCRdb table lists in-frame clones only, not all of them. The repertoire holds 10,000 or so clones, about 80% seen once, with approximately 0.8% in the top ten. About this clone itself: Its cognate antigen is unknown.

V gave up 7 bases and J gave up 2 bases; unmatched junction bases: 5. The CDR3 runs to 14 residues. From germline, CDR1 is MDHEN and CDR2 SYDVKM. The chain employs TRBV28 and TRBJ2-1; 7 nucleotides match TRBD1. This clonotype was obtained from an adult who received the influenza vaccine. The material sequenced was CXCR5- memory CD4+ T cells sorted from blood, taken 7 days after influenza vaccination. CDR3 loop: CASTITGAYNEQFF. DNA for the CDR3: TGTGCCAGCACCATTACAGGGGCCTACAATGAGCAGTTCTTC.